This entry is about one T cell receptor (beta chain). The data stem from a study of CD8 T cells in Susac syndrome. Random hexamers were used to reverse transcribe the RNA input (roughly 0.5 to 1 ug). From the immunoSEQ multiplex PCR reads, TCRdb called clonotypes with MiXCR, one entry per CDR3 protein. There are about 22,000 distinct CDR3 sequences in the sample; about 92% occur only once, and about 0.29% lies in the top ten. This CDR3 is built from 16 residues. Trimming stripped 0 bases from V and 6 bases from J, with 12 bases between. The V gene's germline CDR1 is LGHNA and CDR2 YSLEER. This receptor was obtained from a human donor in good health. Sequenced: CD8+ T cells from PBMCs. V usage is TRBV4-3 and J usage is TRBJ1-6, with D hard to call. Here the CDR3 reads CASSQEVQAINSPLHF. The CDR3 coding sequence is TGCGCCAGCAGCCAAGAGGTCCAGGCAATTAATTCACCCCTCCACTTT.